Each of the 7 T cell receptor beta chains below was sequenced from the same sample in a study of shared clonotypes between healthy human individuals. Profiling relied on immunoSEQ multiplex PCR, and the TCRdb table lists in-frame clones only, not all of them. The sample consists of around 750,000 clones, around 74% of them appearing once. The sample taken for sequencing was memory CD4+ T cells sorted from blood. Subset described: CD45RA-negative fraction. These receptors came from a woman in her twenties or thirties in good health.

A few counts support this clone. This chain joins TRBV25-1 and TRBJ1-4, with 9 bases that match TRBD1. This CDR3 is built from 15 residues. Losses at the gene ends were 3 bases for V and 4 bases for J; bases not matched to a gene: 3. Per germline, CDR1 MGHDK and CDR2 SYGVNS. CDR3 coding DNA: TGTGCCAGCAGTGATCACAGGGGGCTTAATGAAAAACTGTTTTTT. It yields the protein CASSDHRGLNEKLFF.

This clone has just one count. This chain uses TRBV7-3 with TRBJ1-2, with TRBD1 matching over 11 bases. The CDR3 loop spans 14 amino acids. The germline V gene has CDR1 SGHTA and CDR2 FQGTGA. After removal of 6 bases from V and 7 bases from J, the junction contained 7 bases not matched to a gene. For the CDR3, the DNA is TGTGCCAGCAGTTCGGGACAGGGGGACTCTGGCTACACCTTC. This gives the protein CASSSGQGDSGYTF. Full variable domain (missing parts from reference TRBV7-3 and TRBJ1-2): GAGVSQTPSNKVTEKGKYVELRCDPISGHTALYWYRQSLGQGPEFLIYFQGTGAADDSGLPNDRFFAVRPEGSVSTLKIQRTERGDSAVYLCASSSGQGDSGYTFGSGTRLTVV.

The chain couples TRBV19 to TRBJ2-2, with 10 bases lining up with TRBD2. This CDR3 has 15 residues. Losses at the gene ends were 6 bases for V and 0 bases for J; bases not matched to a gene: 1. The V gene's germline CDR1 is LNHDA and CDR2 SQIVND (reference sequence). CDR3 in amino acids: CASRTSGTNTGELFF. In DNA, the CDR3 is TGTGCCAGTAGAACTAGCGGGACGAACACCGGGGAGCTGTTTTTT. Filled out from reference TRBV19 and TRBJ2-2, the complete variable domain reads DGGITQSPKYLFRKEGQNVTLSCEQNLNHDAMYWYRQDPGQGLRLIYYSQIVNDFQKGDIAEGYSVSREKKESFPLTVTSAQKNPTAFYLCASRTSGTNTGELFFGEGSRLTVL.

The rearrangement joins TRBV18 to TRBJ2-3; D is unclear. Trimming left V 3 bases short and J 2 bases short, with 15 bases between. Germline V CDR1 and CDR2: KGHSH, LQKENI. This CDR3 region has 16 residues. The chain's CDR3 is CASSPVGRYSTDTQYF. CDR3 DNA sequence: TGTGCCAGCTCACCTGTGGGCAGATACTCCACAGATACGCAGTATTTT.

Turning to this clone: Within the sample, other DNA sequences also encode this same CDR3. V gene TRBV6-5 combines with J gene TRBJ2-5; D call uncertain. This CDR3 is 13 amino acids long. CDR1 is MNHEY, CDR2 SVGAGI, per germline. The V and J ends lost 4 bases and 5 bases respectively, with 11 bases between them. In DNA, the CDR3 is TGTGCCAGCAGTTGGACCGGTCGGGAGACCCAGTACTTC. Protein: CASSWTGRETQYF.

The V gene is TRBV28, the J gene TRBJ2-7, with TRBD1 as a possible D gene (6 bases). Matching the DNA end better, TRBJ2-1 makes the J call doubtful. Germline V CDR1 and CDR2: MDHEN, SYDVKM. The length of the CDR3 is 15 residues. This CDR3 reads CASSSDRIRDDEQFF. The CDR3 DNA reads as TGTGCCAGCAGTTCCGACAGGATTCGAGACGATGAGCAGTTCTTC.

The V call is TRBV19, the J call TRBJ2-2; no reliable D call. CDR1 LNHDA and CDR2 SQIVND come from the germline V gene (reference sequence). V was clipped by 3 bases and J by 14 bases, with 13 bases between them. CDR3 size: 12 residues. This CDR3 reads CASSISSTSLFF. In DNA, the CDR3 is TGTGCCAGTAGTATTAGCAGCACCTCTCTGTTTTTT.